A selection of T cell receptor beta chains follows, all from one sample in a study of blood T cells in healthy people across ages. Each CDR3 protein is one row after TCRdb ran MiXCR on the 5' RACE reads. The sample shows over a million distinct CDR3 sequences, approximately 43% of them seen only once. Sequencing used blood. Receptor source: a woman aged 18-35 years in good health. CDR3s leave out the opening cysteine and the closing phenylalanine or tryptophan.

V | CDR3
TRBV5-1 | ASSLVGQNYGQY
TRBV20-1 | SAFSGSGYNEQF
TRBV4-3 | ASSQDVDHEQY
TRBV14 | ASSHLSGSGLNEQF
TRBV7-2 | ASSLVNRGYGYT
TRBV12-3/TRBV12-4 | ASSHPGAQETQY
TRBV7-2 | ASSYLIKRGGEQY
TRBV6-2/TRBV6-3 | ASSRVRGSNQPQH
TRBV4-1 | ASSLFGQGGTEAF
TRBV19 | ASRAATRLNYGYT
TRBV2 | ASSPMDRGGETQY
TRBV10-3 | AISESGSGGSYEQY
TRBV20-1 | SALGGFGNQPQH
TRBV3-1 | ASSQAGIAGQPQH
TRBV15 | ATSRDQGFQETQY
TRBV29-1 | SVVVSGANQPQH
TRBV5-5 | ASSKNRAGVNTEAF
TRBV4-3 | ASSQDPSGVDLHEQF
TRBV4-1 | ASSPPGTYTQY
TRBV6-6 | ASSYVPLDRQETQY
TRBV2 | ASRSDSLNTEAF
TRBV6-2/TRBV6-3 | ASSPPDRSFYSNQPQH
TRBV12-3/TRBV12-4 | ASRPRGSGTGELF
TRBV24-1 | ATSRDSHEQF
TRBV6-1 | ASSEWSSGRLYEQY
TRBV20-1 | RKGDYDYT
TRBV29-1 | SAPVRGGGRAVYNEQY
TRBV20-1 | SARGLDSYALATNEKLF
TRBV7-9 | ASSLALRELDGYT
TRBV27 | ASSSGLSGSQETQY
TRBV12-3/TRBV12-4 | ASSVETSEETQY
TRBV20-1 | SARRRQNNSPLH
TRBV5-1 | ASSLPVGTGQETQY
TRBV3-1 | ASSQRELNEKLF
TRBV4-3 | ASSQDQRRADTQY
TRBV20-1 | SASSGRTGETQY
TRBV29-1 | SVRGPPNTGELF
TRBV7-9 | ASSTGGLAPYEQY
TRBV12-3/TRBV12-4 | ASREIGDEQF
TRBV10-3 | AISETSGGAENEQF
TRBV6-2/TRBV6-3 | ASSYQGQGAFTDTQY
TRBV12-3/TRBV12-4 | ASSPGIRQY
TRBV7-8 | ASSLRRLAGAELF
TRBV6-4 | ASSDGSGGTDTQY